This T cell receptor beta chain was retrieved from a study of CD8 T cells in Susac syndrome. A quantity of about 0.5 to 1 ug RNA underwent reverse transcription using random hexamers. TCRdb fed the immunoSEQ multiplex PCR reads into MiXCR, producing one record per CDR3 protein. The table has hundreds of thousands of distinct CDR3 sequences, around 83% seen once; the top ten hold approximately 0.11%. V lost 4 bases and J 2 bases, leaving 9 bases between the germline ends. CDR1 is MNHEY, CDR2 SMNVEV, per germline (reference sequence). CDR3 length: 13 residues. The J gene is TRBJ2-7, the V gene TRBV27; no clear D. This clonotype was obtained from a human donor with multiple sclerosis. Source material: CD8+ T cells from PBMCs. CDR3 coding DNA: TGTGCCAGCAGTTCCCGGGTGCCCTACGAGCAGTACTTC. The encoded protein is CASSSRVPYEQYF.